The 31 T cell receptor beta chains below come from one sample, sequenced in a study of molecular identifiers for immune sequencing clone quantification. TCRdb re-called the PCR reads with MiXCR, one entry per CDR3 protein. The sample shows around 40,000 distinct CDR3 sequences, 15% to 20% of them seen only once. Sequencing was performed on naive CD8+ T cells from blood, with Jurkat cell RNA spiked in. This sample's subset: FACS-sorted CD8+CD4-CCR7+CD45RA+ naive T cells. All receptors derive from a human donor in good health. Some libraries in this study had Jurkat cell RNA spiked in.

Concerning this clonotype: The junction and the germline gene differ at one end; a read error may be behind it. The V and J genes are TRBV20-1 and TRBJ2-7; D remains ambiguous. The CDR3 spans 12 residues. Germline V CDR1 and CDR2: DFQATT, SNEGSKA (reference sequence). CDR3 sequence (DNA): TGCGGTGCTAGAGATGAGTGTTACGAGCAGTACTTC. It encodes CGARDECYEQYF.

The sample holds many counts of this clonotype. Here the CDR3 DNA reads TGCGCCAGCAGTCAATCCCCTAATGAAAAACTGTTTTTT. It yields the protein CASSQSPNEKLFF. This chain connects TRBV23-1 to TRBJ1-4; D remains unclear. TRBV23-1 is an ORF, and what it does is uncertain. The CDR3 has 13 amino acids. V dropped 0 bases and J dropped 3 bases, with 2 bases sitting between them.

V usage is TRBV20-1 and J usage is TRBJ2-5; D is perhaps TRBD1 (6 bases). The germline V gene has CDR1 DFQATT and CDR2 SNEGSKA (reference sequence). Between the trimmed V and J ends, which lost 5 bases and 2 bases, there was a span of 18 bases. The CDR3 totals 15 residues. CDR3 protein: CSALNRAPRQETQYF. CDR3 in DNA: TGCAGTGCTTTGAACAGGGCCCCAAGGCAAGAGACCCAGTACTTC.

This clonotype was seen many times. The chain carries TRBV19 and TRBJ1-5; D not resolved. This CDR3 spans 15 amino acids. V lost 7 bases, J lost 2 bases, and 15 bases lay in between. CDR1 and CDR2 from the germline V gene are LNHDA and SQIVND (reference sequence). CDR3 DNA sequence: TGTGCCAGTAAATCGGGCGTTGAGGGCAATCAGCCCCAGCATTTT. Encoded protein: CASKSGVEGNQPQHF. Full variable domain (rest looked up from reference TRBV19 and TRBJ1-5): DGGITQSPKYLFRKEGQNVTLSCEQNLNHDAMYWYRQDPGQGLRLIYYSQIVNDFQKGDIAEGYSVSREKKESFPLTVTSAQKNPTAFYLCASKSGVEGNQPQHFGDGTRLSIL.

This clonotype has ten or more counts. This sequence joins TRBV5-4 and TRBJ2-5, with TRBD2 identical over 8 bases. The CDR3 is 16 amino acids. The germline gives CDR1 SGHNT, CDR2 YYREEE (reference sequence). Trimming at V came to 3 bases and at J to 2 bases, leaving 9 bases not matched to a gene. Here the CDR3 reads CASSSAGTRIQETQYF. CDR3 nucleotides: TGTGCCAGCAGCTCTGCCGGGACTAGAATTCAAGAGACCCAGTACTTC.

The chain uses TRBV18 and TRBJ2-5, with D uncertain. Germline CDR1 reads KGHSH; CDR2 reads LQKENI. The CDR3 consists of 17 residues. V lost 2 bases to trimming and J lost 1 base, with 17 bases between them. CDR3 amino acids: CASSPSFSNVPQETQYF. In DNA form, the CDR3 reads TGTGCCAGCTCACCATCCTTCTCTAACGTCCCCCAAGAGACCCAGTACTTC.

In this sample, this clonotype turned up many times. This chain's CDR3 is CASSFGQGAETQYF. In nucleotides, the CDR3 is TGTGCCAGCAGCTTCGGACAGGGGGCCGAGACCCAGTACTTC. The V and J genes are TRBV7-6 and TRBJ2-5; 11 positions agree with TRBD1. V trimming: 3 bases; J trimming: 5 bases; junction bases outside the gene matches: 2. CDR1 and CDR2 (germline): SGHVS, FNYEAQ. The CDR3 runs 14 residues.

Ten or more counts support this clonotype. The rearrangement joins TRBV7-9 to TRBJ2-1; D possibly matches TRBD1 or TRBD2 (5 bases each). The CDR3 contains 15 residues. V lost 4 bases and J lost 5, with 15 bases in between. Germline CDR1 SEHNR, CDR2 FQNEAQ (reference sequence). The CDR3 sequence: CASSSLGDRHNEQFF. CDR3 in DNA: TGTGCCAGCAGCTCGTTGGGGGATCGCCACAATGAGCAGTTCTTC.

This clonotype has ten or more counts. V and J are TRBV10-3 and TRBJ1-1; D is perhaps TRBD1 (5 bases). CDR3 size: 16 residues. The germline V gene encodes CDR1 ENHRY and CDR2 SYGVKD. With 6 bases removed from V and 1 base from J, the gap between germline ends came to 18 bases. The DNA of the CDR3 is TGTGCCATCAGGGGGACCCACAACCCAGGGAACACTGAAGCTTTCTTT. As protein: CAIRGTHNPGNTEAFF.

This clonotype was counted many times. The J gene is TRBJ2-3, the V gene TRBV27; 12 positions agree with TRBD1. Germline values: CDR1 MNHEY, CDR2 SMNVEV (reference sequence). The CDR3 covers 14 residues. V lost 6 bases and J lost 4; bases outside the gene matches: 2. The CDR3 protein is CASRGQGAADTQYF. The CDR3 DNA sequence: TGTGCCAGCAGGGGACAGGGGGCCGCAGATACGCAGTATTTT.

This sequence joins TRBV24-1 and TRBJ2-7; a weak D match, TRBD2 (5 bases). From germline, CDR1 is KGHDR and CDR2 SFDVKD. The V and J ends lost 4 bases and 4 bases respectively, with 16 bases between them. This CDR3 is 15 amino acids long. CDR3 loop: CATSDPGARGYEQYF. The CDR3 region has the DNA TGTGCCACCAGTGACCCAGGAGCACGGGGATACGAGCAGTACTTC.

Points on this clonotype: At one of its ends the junction is not consistent with the germline gene, which may arise from a read error. DNA of the CDR3: TGTGCCAACAGCTTAGTCCCCCCGCGGCGGGGTCAGAACACCGGGGAGCTGTTTTTT. Amino acids: CANSLVPPRRGQNTGELFF. The rearrangement uses TRBV7-9 and TRBJ2-2; the D gene is possibly TRBD2 (6 bases). CDR3 length: 19 residues. In germline, CDR1 is SEHNR, CDR2 FQNEAQ (reference sequence).

V usage is TRBV21-1 and J usage is TRBJ2-2; the D call of TRBD2 is as the table states it, not checked on the DNA. TRBV21-1 is designated a pseudogene. The CDR3 runs to 16 residues. CDR3 loop: CASSPGGKENTGELFF. CDR3 DNA sequence: TGTGCCAGCAGCCCGGGGGGGAAGGAAAACACCGGGGAGCTGTTTTTT.

This clonotype occurred many times. This chain connects TRBV7-6 to TRBJ2-7; D gene uncertain. The length of the CDR3 is 15 residues. Trimming stripped 5 bases from V and 5 bases from J, with 19 bases between. Germline CDR1 and CDR2: SGHVS and FNYEAQ. The CDR3 loop is CASSLDRPPFNEQYF. CDR3 coding DNA: TGTGCCAGCAGCCTGGACCGGCCTCCCTTCAACGAGCAGTACTTC.

This chain connects TRBV5-1 to TRBJ2-2; 11 positions match TRBD2. The germline V gene encodes CDR1 SGHRS and CDR2 YFSETQ. Germline trimming cut 5 bases from V and 6 bases from J; bases unmatched to any gene: 6. The CDR3 runs 15 residues. The CDR3 region is CASRPGLAGSGELFF. DNA for the CDR3: TGCGCCAGCAGACCCGGACTAGCGGGCTCCGGGGAGCTGTTTTTT.

At least ten counts were recorded for this clonotype. V usage is TRBV6-5 and J usage is TRBJ2-2; D not certain. The ends were cut back, 2 bases at V and 3 bases at J, with 4 bases in the middle. This CDR3 is built from 13 residues. CDR1 is MNHEY, CDR2 SVGAGI, per germline. The CDR3 here is CASSYGYTGELFF. The CDR3 bases are TGTGCCAGCAGTTACGGATACACCGGGGAGCTGTTTTTT.

The table lists this clonotype with many counts. This chain connects TRBV14 to TRBJ1-2; no definite D call. The germline V gene encodes CDR1 SGHDN and CDR2 FVKESK. V was shortened by 3 bases and J by 2 bases, with 13 bases between the two germline ends. CDR3 length: 15 residues. Here the CDR3 DNA reads TGTGCCAGCAGCCACACTTTTGGGCAGAACTATGGCTACACCTTC. As protein: CASSHTFGQNYGYTF.

This clonotype was detected ten times or more. The V gene is TRBV7-8, the J gene TRBJ2-7; D is possibly TRBD1 (6 bases). The germline V gene encodes CDR1 SGHVS and CDR2 FQNEAQ. V was trimmed by 4 bases and J by 3 bases, leaving 10 bases between them. The CDR3 runs 13 residues. The CDR3 region is CASSSHRDYEQYF. Here the CDR3 DNA reads TGTGCCAGCAGCTCCCACAGGGACTACGAGCAGTACTTC. Looking up the rest from reference TRBV7-8 and TRBJ2-7 gives the full variable domain: GAGVSQSPRYKVAKRGQDVALRCDPISGHVSLFWYQQALGQGPEFLTYFQNEAQLDKSGLPSDRFFAERPEGSVSTLKIQRTQQEDSAVYLCASSSHRDYEQYFGPGTRLTVT.

As to this clonotype: Germline and junction disagree at one end, which may indicate a read error. The chain uses TRBV6-5 and TRBJ2-3; D possibly uses TRBD1 or TRBD2 (5 bases each). The CDR3 has 14 residues. Germline V gives CDR1 MNHEY, CDR2 SVGAGI. The chain's CDR3 is CANSYGLAQGTQYF. The CDR3 DNA sequence: TGTGCCAACAGTTACGGGCTAGCCCAGGGTACGCAGTATTTT.

On this clonotype: A clone one base away is much larger, so this may be a read error. V is TRBV20-1 and J is TRBJ2-7, with 14 bases aligning to TRBD2. The CDR3 extends over 14 amino acids. Per germline, CDR1 DFQATT and CDR2 SNEGSKA (reference sequence). Trimming removed 1 base from V and 6 bases from J; junction bases left unmatched: 2. This chain's CDR3 is CSARVTSGRVEQYF. In DNA form, the CDR3 reads TGCAGTGCTAGAGTGACTAGCGGGAGGGTCGAGCAGTACTTC.

This clonotype was picked up many times. This sequence joins TRBV19 and TRBJ2-2; D unclear. The CDR3 is 12 amino acids. Trimming removed 4 bases from V and 4 bases from J, with 4 bases in between. The germline V gene encodes CDR1 LNHDA and CDR2 SQIVND (reference sequence). CDR3 in amino acids: CASSKLTGELFF. The CDR3 nucleotides read TGTGCCAGTAGTAAACTCACCGGGGAGCTGTTTTTT.

Details on this clonotype: Its ends do not fully match the called genes, so a read error is possible. J is TRBJ2-1 and V is TRBV4-3; D gene uncertain. Germline assignment: CDR1 LGHNA and CDR2 YSLEER. The CDR3 extends over 14 amino acids. The chain's CDR3 is CASGQDIGWREQLF. CDR3 nucleotide sequence: TGCGCCAGCGGCCAAGATATAGGGTGGCGTGAGCAGCTCTTC.

This clonotype was found many times. The chain has TRBV11-2 and TRBJ2-7; 9 nucleotides align to TRBD1. The CDR3 contains 17 residues. CDR1 is SGHAT and CDR2 is FQNNGV in the germline V gene. The trim removed 4 bases at V and 0 bases at J, leaving 10 bases unmatched. Here the CDR3 DNA reads TGTGCCAGCAGCTCCCCTACCGGGGACAGGGCCTCCTACGAGCAGTACTTC. Translated: CASSSPTGDRASYEQYF.

This clonotype was observed many times. The CDR3 region has the DNA TGTGCCAGTAGTATGGTATACGGGATTGAGACAGATACGCAGTATTTT. This gives the protein CASSMVYGIETDTQYF. This rearrangement joins TRBV19 to TRBJ2-3; D is perhaps TRBD2 (5 bases). Germline loops: CDR1 LNHDA, CDR2 SQIVND (reference sequence). Trimming removed 3 bases at V and 3 bases at J, with 16 bases between. There are 16 residues in the CDR3.

This clonotype was recorded at least ten times. V and J are TRBV5-1 and TRBJ2-7; 7 bases agree with TRBD1. Per the germline V gene, CDR1 is SGHRS and CDR2 is YFSETQ. V shed 3 bases, J shed 2 bases, and the junction held 5 bases outside the gene matches. This CDR3 is built from 14 residues. The CDR3, as DNA: TGCGCCAGCAGCTCACAGGGGTTAGCCTACGAGCAGTACTTC. Its protein is CASSSQGLAYEQYF.

The CDR3 bases are TGTGCCAGCAGCTTAGCGTGGGGGAACACTGAAGCTTTCTTT. This gives the protein CASSLAWGNTEAFF. This chain uses TRBV7-8 with TRBJ1-1, with no clear D. This CDR3 is 14 amino acids long. Germline V gives CDR1 SGHVS, CDR2 FQNEAQ. Between the trimmed V and J ends, which lost 0 bases and 1 base, there was a span of 6 bases. Looking up the rest from reference TRBV7-8 and TRBJ1-1 gives the full variable domain: GAGVSQSPRYKVAKRGQDVALRCDPISGHVSLFWYQQALGQGPEFLTYFQNEAQLDKSGLPSDRFFAERPEGSVSTLKIQRTQQEDSAVYLCASSLAWGNTEAFFGQGTRLTVV.

This clonotype showed up many times. The chain combines TRBV6-5 with TRBJ2-3, with D uncertain. With 7 bases removed from V and 2 bases from J, the gap between germline ends came to 16 bases. The CDR3 contains 15 residues. Germline assignment: CDR1 MNHEY and CDR2 SVGAGI. DNA of the CDR3: TGTGCCAGCACCCCCGGTCCCTCACCCACAGATACGCAGTATTTT. Its translation: CASTPGPSPTDTQYF.

In its sample, this clonotype was seen many times. The chain has TRBV28 and TRBJ2-3, with TRBD1 identical over 8 bases. The germline CDR1 and CDR2 sequences are MDHEN and SYDVKM. V was clipped by 5 bases and J by 2 bases; unmatched bases: 6. This CDR3 has 15 residues. This CDR3 reads CASSLQGAFTDTQYF. The CDR3 DNA sequence: TGTGCCAGCAGTCTCCAGGGGGCTTTCACAGATACGCAGTATTTT.

This clonotype was detected many times. The gene calls are TRBV10-2 and TRBJ1-4; D ambiguous. V gave up 10 bases and J gave up 5 bases, with 14 bases separating them. CDR3 length: 13 amino acids. Germline assignment: CDR1 WSHSY and CDR2 SAAADI. Here the CDR3 DNA reads TGCGCCACCACCGACGGATTCAATGAAAAACTGTTTTTT. Translated, it gives CATTDGFNEKLFF.

Of note for this clonotype: Its ends do not fully match the called genes, so a read error is possible. The chain has TRBV20-1 and TRBJ2-2; D unclear. Germline values: CDR1 DFQATT, CDR2 SNEGSKA (reference sequence). The CDR3 runs to 13 residues. The CDR3 here is CSAREVNTGELFF. Here the CDR3 DNA reads TGCAGTGCAAGAGAGGTGAACACCGGGGAGCTGTTTTTT.

This clonotype was recorded at least ten times. The chain has TRBV7-9 and TRBJ2-7; D is unresolved. The CDR3 is 17 amino acids. Germline lookup yields CDR1 SEHNR and CDR2 FQNEAQ (reference sequence). Trimming stripped 1 base from V and 6 bases from J, with 22 bases between. CDR3 bases: TGTGCCAGCAGCTTAGAAAGGTCGTTGCCTACTGCCGGCGAGCAGTACTTC. Translated: CASSLERSLPTAGEQYF.